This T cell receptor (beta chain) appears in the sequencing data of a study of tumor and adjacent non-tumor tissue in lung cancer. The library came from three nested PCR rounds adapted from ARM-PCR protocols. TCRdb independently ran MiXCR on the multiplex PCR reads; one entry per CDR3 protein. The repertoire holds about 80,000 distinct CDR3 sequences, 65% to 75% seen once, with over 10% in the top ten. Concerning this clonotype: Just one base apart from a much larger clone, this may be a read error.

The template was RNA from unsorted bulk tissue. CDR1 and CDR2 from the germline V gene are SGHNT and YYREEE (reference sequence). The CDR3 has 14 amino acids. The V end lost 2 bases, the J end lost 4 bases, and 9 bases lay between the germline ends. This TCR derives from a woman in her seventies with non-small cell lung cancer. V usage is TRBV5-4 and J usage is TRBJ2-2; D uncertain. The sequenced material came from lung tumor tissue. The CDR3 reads CASSLAGVTGELFF. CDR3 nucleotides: TGTGCCAGCAGCTTAGCCGGCGTCACCGGGGAGCTGTTTTTT. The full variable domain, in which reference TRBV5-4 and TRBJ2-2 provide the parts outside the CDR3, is ETGVTQSPTHLIKTRGQQVTLRCSSQSGHNTVSWYQQALGQGPQFIFQYYREEENGRGNFPPRFSGLQFPNYSSELNVNALELDDSALYLCASSLAGVTGELFFGEGSRLTVL.